This entry is about one T cell receptor (beta chain). The source of the sample is a study of control samples from healthy donors and cancer patients. Repertoires were generated with immunoSEQ multiplex PCR, while TCRdb's copy carries only in-frame clones and drops some. The table records 150,000 or so clones, about 90% of them present only once. V lost 2 bases to trimming and J lost 9 bases, with 11 bases between them. CDR1 and CDR2 (germline): MNHNY, SVGAGI (reference sequence). The CDR3 spans 14 residues. This sequence joins TRBV6-6 and TRBJ1-6; D not certain. The sequence was collected from a man younger than 35 in good health. Input material: blood. CDR3 nucleotides: TGTGCCAGCAGTTACGGGTCCATCCGTTCACCCCTCCACTTT. It specifies CASSYGSIRSPLHF.